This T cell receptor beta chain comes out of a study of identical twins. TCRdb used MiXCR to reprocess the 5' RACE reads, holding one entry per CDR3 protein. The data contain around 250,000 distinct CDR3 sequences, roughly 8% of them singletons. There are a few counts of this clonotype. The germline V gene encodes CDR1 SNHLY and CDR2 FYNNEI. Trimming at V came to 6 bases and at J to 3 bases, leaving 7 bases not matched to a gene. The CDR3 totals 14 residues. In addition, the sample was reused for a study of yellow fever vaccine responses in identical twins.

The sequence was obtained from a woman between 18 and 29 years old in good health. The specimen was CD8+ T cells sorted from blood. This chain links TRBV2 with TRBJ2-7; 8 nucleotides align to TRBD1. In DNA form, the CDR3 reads TGTGCCAGCAGGGCTGGACAGGGCGGCTACGAGCAGTACTTC. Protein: CASRAGQGGYEQYF.